A single sample is the source of the 4 T cell receptor beta chains below, sequenced in a study of blood T cells in healthy people across ages. Primers used in a second PCR of about 6 to 11 cycles were a sample-barcoded 5' primer and a J-beta primer mix. TCRdb independently ran MiXCR on the 5' RACE reads; one entry per CDR3 protein. The table includes fewer than 800,000 distinct CDR3 sequences, 49% detected once. The sequenced sample was blood. These receptors originate from a woman aged 55-75 years in good health.

As for this clonotype: Germline is not matched at one junction end, which may reflect a read error. V and J are TRBV12-3 or TRBV12-4 and TRBJ2-2, with D possibly TRBD2 on 6 matching bases. CDR3 size: 12 residues. CDR3 sequence reads: CAGSLTSGELFF. The CDR3, as DNA: TGTGCCGGCAGTTTGACTAGCGGGGAGCTGTTTTTT.

The chain employs TRBV4-3 and TRBJ2-1; D tentatively fits TRBD1 or TRBD2 (7 bases each). With 1 base removed from V and 7 bases from J, the gap between germline ends came to 14 bases. The CDR3 runs 15 residues. From germline, CDR1 is LGHNA and CDR2 YSLEER. The DNA of the CDR3 is TGCGCCAGCAGCCAAGGTCCCCAGGGGGGGAATGAGCAGTTCTTC. Translated: CASSQGPQGGNEQFF.

This clonotype was counted only a few times. V and J are TRBV20-1 and TRBJ2-4, with D perhaps TRBD1 (5 bases). The better agreement between TRBJ2-7 and the DNA end casts doubt on the J call. The CDR3 consists of 14 residues. Germline-derived CDR1 and CDR2 are DFQATT and SNEGSKA (reference sequence). CDR3 bases: TGCAGTGCCCAAACCCAGGGATTCAACTACGAGCAGTACTTC. This gives the protein CSAQTQGFNYEQYF.

The J gene is TRBJ2-7, the V gene TRBV7-2; 8 bases line up with TRBD2. Looked up from germline, CDR1 is SGHTA and CDR2 is FQGNSA. V trimming: 5 bases; J trimming: 7 bases; junction bases outside the gene matches: 7. This CDR3 contains 13 residues. The CDR3 nucleotides are TGTGCCAGCAGCCGAGTAGCGGGGAATGAGCAGTACTTC. It translates to CASSRVAGNEQYF.